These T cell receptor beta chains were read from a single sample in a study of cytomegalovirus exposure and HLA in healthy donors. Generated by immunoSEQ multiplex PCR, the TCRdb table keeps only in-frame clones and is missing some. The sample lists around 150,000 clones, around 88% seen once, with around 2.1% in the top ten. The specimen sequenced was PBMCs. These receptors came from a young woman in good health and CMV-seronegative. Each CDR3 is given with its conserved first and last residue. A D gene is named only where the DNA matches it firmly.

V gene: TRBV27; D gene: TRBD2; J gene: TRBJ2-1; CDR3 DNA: TGTGCCAGCAGTTTATCCAGGTCTAGCGGGGTCGACAATGAGCAGTTCTTC; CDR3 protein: CASSLSRSSGVDNEQFF
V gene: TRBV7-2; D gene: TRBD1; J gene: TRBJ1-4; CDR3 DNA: TGTGCCAGCAGCTTATCCGGGACAGGGAATGAAAAACTGTTTTTT; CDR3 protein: CASSLSGTGNEKLFF
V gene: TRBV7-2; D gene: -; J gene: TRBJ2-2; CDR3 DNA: TGTGCCAGCACGGGGGTTACTAGTTTCACCGGGGAGCTGTTTTTT; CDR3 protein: CASTGVTSFTGELFF
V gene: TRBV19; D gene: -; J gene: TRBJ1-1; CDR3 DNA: TGTGCCAGTAGGGGGACTGAGAACACTGAAGCTTTCTTT; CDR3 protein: CASRGTENTEAFF
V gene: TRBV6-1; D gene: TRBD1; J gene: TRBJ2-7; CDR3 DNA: TGTGCCAGCAGTGCGGACAGGGGTCCCGAGCAGTACTTC; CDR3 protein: CASSADRGPEQYF
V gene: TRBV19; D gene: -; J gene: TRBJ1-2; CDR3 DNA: TGTGCCAGTAGTATAGACCCAGGGCTTACCTATGGCTACACCTTC; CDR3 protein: CASSIDPGLTYGYTF
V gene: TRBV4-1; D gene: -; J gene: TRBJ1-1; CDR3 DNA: TGCGCCAGCAGCCCAGACCCGGGACAAAAAAGGACTGAAGCTTTCTTT; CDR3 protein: CASSPDPGQKRTEAFF
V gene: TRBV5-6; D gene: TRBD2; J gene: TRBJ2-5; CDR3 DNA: TGTGCCAGCAGCAGCACTGGGACTAGTAGTTCCCAAGAGACCCAGTACTTC; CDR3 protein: CASSSTGTSSSQETQYF
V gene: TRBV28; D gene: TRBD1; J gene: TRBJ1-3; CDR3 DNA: TGTGCCAGCAGAGGGAAAGGGACAGTGGCTGGAAACACCATATATTTT; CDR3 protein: CASRGKGTVAGNTIYF
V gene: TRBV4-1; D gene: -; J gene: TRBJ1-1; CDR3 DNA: TGCGCCAGCAGTCAAACTGAGGTCGAACGCACTGAAGCTTTCTTT; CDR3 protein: CASSQTEVERTEAFF
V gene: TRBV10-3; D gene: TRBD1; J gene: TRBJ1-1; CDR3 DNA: TGTGCCATCACGAGGGGGACAGGATATAACACTGAAGCTTTCTTT; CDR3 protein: CAITRGTGYNTEAFF
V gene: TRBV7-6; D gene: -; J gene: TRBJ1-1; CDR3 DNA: TGTGCCAGCAGCCCTACCGGGGCTGAAGCTTTCTTT; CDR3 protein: CASSPTGAEAFF
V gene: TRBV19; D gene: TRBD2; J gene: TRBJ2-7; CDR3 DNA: TGTGCCAGTAGTCTATTACTAGCGGGAGAAGGCGAGCAGTACTTC; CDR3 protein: CASSLLLAGEGEQYF